Reported below is one T cell receptor (beta chain). Its antigen remains unidentified. The data were taken from a study of Ad26.COV2.S vaccination and SARS-CoV-2 variants. Study overall: Recipients of Ad26.COV2.S got it intramuscularly, once or twice 56 days apart.

Clones were read by immunoSEQ multiplex PCR, and TCRdb kept only the in-frame ones, dropping some. The sample contains approximately 250,000 clones, around nine tenths of which appear only once. There are 15 residues in the CDR3. Per the germline V gene, CDR1 is SGHRS and CDR2 is YFSETQ. With V trimmed by 0 bases and J by 8 bases, 6 bases remained unmatched. Treatment in this sample: 15 to 20 received Ad26.COV2.S at low or high dose, single or two shots; a few received placebo; per-sample allocation not given. Day 63 following the first vaccine or placebo injection was when the samples were taken. Findings and limits, study-wide: Non-spike TCR breadth was similar in vaccine and placebo recipients. Individuals receiving vaccine had higher spike-specific TCR breadth than placebo recipients did. There was reportedly substantial breadth in spike-specific CD8+ and CD4+ T cell responses after vaccination.

Sequences were derived from peripheral blood, sampled in a trial of Ad26.COV2.S vaccine versus placebo. This receptor was obtained from a person between 18 and 65 years old who received the Ad26.COV2.S COVID-19 vaccine or a placebo. The J gene is TRBJ2-1, the V gene TRBV5-1; 9 bases are a match to TRBD2. The CDR3 DNA sequence: TGCGCCAGCAGCTTGGTGGCGGGGGGGCCCCATGAGCAGTTCTTC. Its protein is CASSLVAGGPHEQFF. Full variable domain (missing parts from reference TRBV5-1 and TRBJ2-1): KAGVTQTPRYLIKTRGQQVTLSCSPISGHRSVSWYQQTPGQGLQFLFEYFSETQRNKGNFPGRFSGRQFSNSRSEMNVSTLELGDSALYLCASSLVAGGPHEQFFGPGTRLTVL.